The next 14 T cell receptor beta chains were all read from a single sample in a study of T cell repertoires in cytomegalovirus infection. TCRdb passed the reads through MiXCR, listing each CDR3 protein once. Here the sample spans 150,000 to 200,000 distinct CDR3 sequences, under 25% being singletons. The sequenced sample consisted of PBMCs. These receptors were obtained from a human donor in good health (CMV status not recorded). Some clones in this sample may be carry-over from other donors' samples.

This sequence joins TRBV19 and TRBJ1-5; 7 bases align to TRBD1. V was clipped by 7 bases and J by 0 bases; unmatched bases: 6. The germline gives CDR1 LNHDA, CDR2 SQIVND (reference sequence). The CDR3 runs to 15 residues. The CDR3 sequence: CASTPTGNSNQPQHF. The CDR3 region has the DNA TGTGCCAGTACCCCGACAGGGAATAGCAATCAGCCCCAGCATTTT.

The chain carries TRBV28 and TRBJ1-2; the match to TRBD1 covers 11 bases. Germline lookup yields CDR1 MDHEN and CDR2 SYDVKM. This CDR3 has 16 amino acids. With 5 bases clipped from V and 7 bases from J, the junction kept 12 bases outside the gene matches. CDR3 bases: TGTGCCAGCAGTGCTCCGGGACAGGGGGTCTTGAGTGGCTACACCTTC. Translated, it gives CASSAPGQGVLSGYTF.

This clonotype turned up a few times. In nucleotides, the CDR3 is TGTGCCAGCAGCGGAGGGACAGCTCAAGGGGAGACCCAGTACTTC. Translated: CASSGGTAQGETQYF. The J gene is TRBJ2-5, the V gene TRBV6-1; D is possibly TRBD1 (7 bases). CDR3 length equals 15 residues. Trimming pared 6 bases from V and 5 bases from J, leaving 19 bases between. The germline gives CDR1 MNHNS, CDR2 SASEGT.

This clonotype was detected only once. This chain connects TRBV20-1 to TRBJ2-1; the D gene is possibly TRBD2 (7 bases). In germline, CDR1 is DFQATT, CDR2 SNEGSKA (reference sequence). The V end was cut by 0 bases, the J end by 1 base, with 16 bases between. The CDR3 is 17 amino acids. CDR3: CSARDIGGGASYNEQFF. CDR3 bases: TGCAGTGCTAGAGATATAGGGGGGGGGGCTTCCTACAATGAGCAGTTCTTC.

This chain links TRBV4-3 with TRBJ1-2, with TRBD1 matching 7 bases. V lost 2 bases to trimming and J lost 4 bases; unmatched junction nucleotides: 1. Germline CDR1 reads LGHNA; CDR2 reads YSLEER. This CDR3 region has 13 residues. CDR3: CASSQRDSYGYTF. DNA of the CDR3: TGCGCCAGCAGCCAAAGGGACAGCTATGGCTACACCTTC.

CDR3 region: CSAGVQETQYF. DNA of the CDR3: TGCAGTGCTGGGGTCCAAGAGACCCAGTACTTC. The chain recombines TRBV20-1 with TRBJ2-5; D is unresolved. The germline gives CDR1 DFQATT, CDR2 SNEGSKA (reference sequence). V shed 5 bases and J shed 1 base, with 5 bases lying between them. This CDR3 has 11 amino acids.

This clonotype has more than one count but fewer than ten. The rearrangement joins TRBV24-1 to TRBJ2-1; no firm D call. This CDR3 region has 13 residues. Germline V gene lookup returns CDR1 KGHDR and CDR2 SFDVKD. V was pared by 2 bases and J by 12 bases, with 13 bases between. As DNA, the CDR3 is TGTGCCACCAGTGATTCGGTCGGCGCAGGGCAGTTCTTC. Translated, it gives CATSDSVGAGQFF.

The chain links TRBV20-1 to TRBJ2-1; 10 nucleotides align to TRBD2. Unmatched junction bases numbered 10, after V lost 5 bases and J lost 3 bases. Germline loops: CDR1 DFQATT, CDR2 SNEGSKA (reference sequence). This CDR3 has 16 residues. Written as DNA, the CDR3 is TGCAGTGCTTCCACCTCTACTAGCGGGGTCTACAATGAGCAGTTCTTC. It is translated as CSASTSTSGVYNEQFF.

Note on this clonotype: Possible read error: a much larger clone is one base away. The chain employs TRBV7-9 and TRBJ2-7, with D perhaps given as TRBD1 or TRBD2 (5 bases each). This CDR3 has 16 amino acids. Germline CDR1 and CDR2: SEHNR and FQNEAQ (reference sequence). CDR3 coding DNA: TGTGCCAGCTGCTTCGCGACCGGGACGGACACCTACGAGCAGTACTTC. Translating it yields CASCFATGTDTYEQYF.

The chain is built from TRBV20-1 and TRBJ2-7, with 8 bases matching TRBD1. J lost 4 bases, V lost 6 bases, and 5 bases had no gene match. The germline gives CDR1 DFQATT, CDR2 SNEGSKA (reference sequence). The CDR3 extends over 12 amino acids. CDR3 sequence (DNA): TGCAGTGCAACGGACAGGGCGTACGAGCAGTACTTC. This translates into CSATDRAYEQYF.

This clonotype was picked up a small number of times. This chain joins TRBV5-1 and TRBJ2-7; the D is unclear. The CDR3 sequence is 13 residues long. V gave up 0 bases and J gave up 6 bases, with 10 bases separating them. Germline V gene data show CDR1 as SGHRS and CDR2 as YFSETQ. The CDR3 protein is CASSLALGFEQYF. The DNA of the CDR3 is TGCGCCAGCAGCTTGGCCTTGGGCTTCGAGCAGTACTTC.

This clonotype was observed many times. The chain has TRBV7-8 and TRBJ2-1; TRBD1 agrees at 10 bases. CDR3 length: 17 residues. The V and J ends lost 4 bases and 1 base, in that order; junction bases with no gene match: 7. CDR1 and CDR2 from the germline V gene are SGHVS and FQNEAQ. The DNA for the CDR3 is TGTGCCAGCAGCTCCGGGACAGGGGCCAAGTCCTACAATGAGCAGTTCTTC. This translates into CASSSGTGAKSYNEQFF.

This clonotype showed up many times. The rearrangement links TRBV7-2 to TRBJ2-5; D is possibly TRBD1 (5 bases). The CDR3 has 12 residues. Trimming removed 5 bases from V and 5 bases from J, with 9 bases in between. CDR1 is SGHTA, CDR2 FQGNSA, per germline. The CDR3 reads CASSLRVETQYF. The CDR3 region has the DNA TGTGCCAGCAGCCTCAGGGTGGAGACCCAGTACTTC. The full variable domain, completed using reference TRBV7-2 and TRBJ2-5, is GAGVSQSPSNKVTEKGKDVELRCDPISGHTALYWYRQSLGQGLEFLIYFQGNSAPDKSGLPSDRFSAERTGGSVSTLTIQRTQQEDSAVYLCASSLRVETQYFGPGTRLLVL.

This clonotype turned up a few times. The gene calls are TRBV9 and TRBJ2-5; D tentatively fits TRBD1 or TRBD2 (6 bases each). The CDR3 sequence is 16 residues long. Germline V gives CDR1 SGDLS, CDR2 YYNGEE. Trimming shortened V by 2 bases and J by 2 bases, and 16 bases separated the two germline ends. CDR3 DNA sequence: TGTGCCAGCAGCGTTGTCGGGGGCAGGGCACAAGAGACCCAGTACTTC. Protein sequence: CASSVVGGRAQETQYF.